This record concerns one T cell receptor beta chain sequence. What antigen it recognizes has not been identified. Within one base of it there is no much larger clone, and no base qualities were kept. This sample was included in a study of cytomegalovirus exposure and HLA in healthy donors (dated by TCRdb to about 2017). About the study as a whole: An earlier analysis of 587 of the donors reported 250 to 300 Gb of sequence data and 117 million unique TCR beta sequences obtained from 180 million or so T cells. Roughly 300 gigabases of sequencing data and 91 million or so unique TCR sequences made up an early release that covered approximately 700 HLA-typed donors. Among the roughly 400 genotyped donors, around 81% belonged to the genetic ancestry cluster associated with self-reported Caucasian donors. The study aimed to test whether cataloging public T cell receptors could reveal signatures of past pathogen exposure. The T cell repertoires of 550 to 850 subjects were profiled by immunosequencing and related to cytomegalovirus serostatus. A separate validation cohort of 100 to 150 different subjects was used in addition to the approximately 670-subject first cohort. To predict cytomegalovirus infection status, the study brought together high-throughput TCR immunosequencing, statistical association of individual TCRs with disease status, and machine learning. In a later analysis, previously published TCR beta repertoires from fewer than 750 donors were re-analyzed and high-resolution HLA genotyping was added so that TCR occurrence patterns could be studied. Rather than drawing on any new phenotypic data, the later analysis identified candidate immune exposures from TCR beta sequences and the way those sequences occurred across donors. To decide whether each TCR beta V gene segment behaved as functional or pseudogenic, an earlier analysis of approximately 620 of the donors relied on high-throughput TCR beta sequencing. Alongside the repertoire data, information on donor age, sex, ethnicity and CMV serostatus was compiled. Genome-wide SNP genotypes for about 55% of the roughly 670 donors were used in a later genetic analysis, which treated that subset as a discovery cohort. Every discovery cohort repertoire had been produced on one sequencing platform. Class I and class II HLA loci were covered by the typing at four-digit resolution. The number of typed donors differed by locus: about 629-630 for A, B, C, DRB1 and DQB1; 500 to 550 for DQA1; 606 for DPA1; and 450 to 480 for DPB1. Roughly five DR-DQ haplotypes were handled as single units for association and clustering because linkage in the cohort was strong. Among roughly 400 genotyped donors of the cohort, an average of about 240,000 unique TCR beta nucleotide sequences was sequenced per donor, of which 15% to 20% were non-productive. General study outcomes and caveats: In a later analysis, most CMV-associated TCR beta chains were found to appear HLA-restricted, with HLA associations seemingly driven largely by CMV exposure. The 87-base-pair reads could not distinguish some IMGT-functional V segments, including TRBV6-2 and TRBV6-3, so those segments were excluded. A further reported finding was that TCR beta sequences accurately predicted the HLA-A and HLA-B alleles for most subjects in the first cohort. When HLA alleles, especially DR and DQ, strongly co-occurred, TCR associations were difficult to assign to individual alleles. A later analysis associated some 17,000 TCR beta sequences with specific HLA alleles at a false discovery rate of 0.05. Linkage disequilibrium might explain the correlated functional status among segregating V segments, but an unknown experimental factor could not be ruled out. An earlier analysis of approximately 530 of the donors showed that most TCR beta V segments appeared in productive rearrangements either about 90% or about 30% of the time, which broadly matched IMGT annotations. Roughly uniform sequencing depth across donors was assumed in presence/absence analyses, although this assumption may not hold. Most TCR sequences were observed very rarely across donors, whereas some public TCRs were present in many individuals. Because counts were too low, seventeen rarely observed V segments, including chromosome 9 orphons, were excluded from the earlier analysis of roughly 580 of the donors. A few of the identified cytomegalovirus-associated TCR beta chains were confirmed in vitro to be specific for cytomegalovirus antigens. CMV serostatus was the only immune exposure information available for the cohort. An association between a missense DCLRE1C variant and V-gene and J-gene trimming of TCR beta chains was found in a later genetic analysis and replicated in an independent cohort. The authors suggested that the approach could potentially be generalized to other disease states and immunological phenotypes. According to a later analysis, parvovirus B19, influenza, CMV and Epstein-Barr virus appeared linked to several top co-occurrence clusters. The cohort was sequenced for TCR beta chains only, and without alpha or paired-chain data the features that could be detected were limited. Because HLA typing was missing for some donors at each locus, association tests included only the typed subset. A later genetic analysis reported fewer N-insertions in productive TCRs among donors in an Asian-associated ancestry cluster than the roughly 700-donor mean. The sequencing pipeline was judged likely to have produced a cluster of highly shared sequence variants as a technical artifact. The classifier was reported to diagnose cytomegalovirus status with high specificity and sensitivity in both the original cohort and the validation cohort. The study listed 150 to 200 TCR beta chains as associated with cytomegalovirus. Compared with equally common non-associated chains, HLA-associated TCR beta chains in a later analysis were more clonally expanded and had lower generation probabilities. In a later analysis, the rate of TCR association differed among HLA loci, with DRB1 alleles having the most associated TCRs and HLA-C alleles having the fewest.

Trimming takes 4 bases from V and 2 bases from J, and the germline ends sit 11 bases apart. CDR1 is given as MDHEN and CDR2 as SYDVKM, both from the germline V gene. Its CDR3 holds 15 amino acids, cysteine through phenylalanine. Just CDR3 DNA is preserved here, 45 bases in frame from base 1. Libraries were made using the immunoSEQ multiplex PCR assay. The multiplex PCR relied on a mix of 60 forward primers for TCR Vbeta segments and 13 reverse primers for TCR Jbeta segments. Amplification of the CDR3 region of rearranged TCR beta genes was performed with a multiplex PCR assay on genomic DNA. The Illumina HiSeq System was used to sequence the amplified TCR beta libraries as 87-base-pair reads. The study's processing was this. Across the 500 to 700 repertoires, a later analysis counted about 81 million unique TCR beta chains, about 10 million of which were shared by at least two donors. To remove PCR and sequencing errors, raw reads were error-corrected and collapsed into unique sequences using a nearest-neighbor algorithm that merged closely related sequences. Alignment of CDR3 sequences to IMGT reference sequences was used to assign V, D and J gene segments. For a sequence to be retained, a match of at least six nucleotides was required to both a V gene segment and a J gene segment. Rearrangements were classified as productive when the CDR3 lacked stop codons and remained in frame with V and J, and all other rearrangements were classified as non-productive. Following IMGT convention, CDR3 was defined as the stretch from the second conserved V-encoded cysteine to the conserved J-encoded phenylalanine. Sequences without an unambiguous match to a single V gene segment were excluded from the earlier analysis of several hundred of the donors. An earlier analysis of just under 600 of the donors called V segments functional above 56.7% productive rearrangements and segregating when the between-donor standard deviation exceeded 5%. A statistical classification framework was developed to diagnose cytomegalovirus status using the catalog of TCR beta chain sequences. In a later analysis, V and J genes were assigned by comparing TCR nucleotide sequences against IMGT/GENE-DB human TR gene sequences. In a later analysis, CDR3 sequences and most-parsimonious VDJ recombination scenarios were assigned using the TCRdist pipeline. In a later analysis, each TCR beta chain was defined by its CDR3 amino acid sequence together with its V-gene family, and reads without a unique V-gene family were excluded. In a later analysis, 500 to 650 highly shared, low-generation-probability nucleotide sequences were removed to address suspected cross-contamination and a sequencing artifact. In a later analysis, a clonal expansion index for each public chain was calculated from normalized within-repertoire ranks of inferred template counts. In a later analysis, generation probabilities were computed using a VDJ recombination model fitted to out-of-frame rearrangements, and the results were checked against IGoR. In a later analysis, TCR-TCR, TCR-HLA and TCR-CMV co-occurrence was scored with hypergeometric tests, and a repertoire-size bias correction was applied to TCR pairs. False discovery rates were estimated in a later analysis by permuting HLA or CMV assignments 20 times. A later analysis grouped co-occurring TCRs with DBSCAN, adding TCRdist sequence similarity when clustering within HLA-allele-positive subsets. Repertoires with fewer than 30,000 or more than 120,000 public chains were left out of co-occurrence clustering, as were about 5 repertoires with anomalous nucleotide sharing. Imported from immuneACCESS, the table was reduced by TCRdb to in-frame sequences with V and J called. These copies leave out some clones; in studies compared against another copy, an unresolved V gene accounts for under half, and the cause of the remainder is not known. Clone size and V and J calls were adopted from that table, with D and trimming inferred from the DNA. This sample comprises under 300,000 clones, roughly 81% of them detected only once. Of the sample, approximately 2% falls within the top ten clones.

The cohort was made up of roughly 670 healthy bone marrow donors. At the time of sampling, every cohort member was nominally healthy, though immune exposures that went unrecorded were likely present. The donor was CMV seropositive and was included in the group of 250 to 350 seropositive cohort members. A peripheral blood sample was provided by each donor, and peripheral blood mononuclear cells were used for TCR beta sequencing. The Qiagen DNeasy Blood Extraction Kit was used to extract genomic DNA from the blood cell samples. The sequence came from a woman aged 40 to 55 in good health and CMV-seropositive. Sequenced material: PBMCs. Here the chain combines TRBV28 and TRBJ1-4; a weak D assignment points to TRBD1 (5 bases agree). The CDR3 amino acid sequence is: CASSSSGTTNEKLFF. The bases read TGTGCCAGCAGTTCTTCCGGGACTACTAATGAAAAACTGTTTTTT.